The T cell receptor beta chain described here comes from a study of metastatic and nonmetastatic thyroid tumors. Study background: Malignant thyroid and benign thyroid patients provided blood and tumor or nodule tissue whose repertoires were compared. Regarding the study as a whole: Malignant thyroid tumors reportedly had TCR beta diversity that was significantly higher than in benign nodules, in blood and tumor.

No patient had received any treatment before thyroid surgery. Original data processing: A papillary thyroid cancer distant-metastasis classifier was built from CDR3 differences across clinicopathological groups. TCRdb called clones again from the PCR reads with MiXCR. What appears here as the V and J calls and clone size reflects TCRdb's work, not the paper's. The sample holds tens of thousands of clones, 40% to 55% seen once. The CDR3 contains 14 residues. Trimming stripped 3 bases from V and 6 bases from J, with 12 bases between. The germline V gene has CDR1 MGHRA and CDR2 YSYEKL. As concerns this clone: Its target is not known.

The clonotype was recovered from a male donor with papillary thyroid cancer or a benign thyroid nodule (not recorded which). Some clones in this sample may be carry-over from other donors' samples. Sequenced input: tumor tissue. This chain joins TRBV4-1 and TRBJ2-1, with a tentative D call TRBD1 (6 bases). The CDR3 nucleotides are TGCGCCAGCAGCCAGAGGACACAGGGCAATGAGCAGTTCTTC. Its protein product is CASSQRTQGNEQFF.